The 19 T cell receptor beta chains given below trace back to one sample, sequenced in a study of blood T cell repertoires in COVID-19. This table comes from immunoSEQ multiplex PCR, and its TCRdb copy is limited to in-frame clones, with some not included. The sample consists of 95,000 to 110,000 clones, 90% to 95% of them appearing once. The sample consisted of peripheral blood. Receptor source: a woman in her twenties or thirties with acute or convalescent COVID-19.

This clone was recorded once. The chain recombines TRBV5-4 with TRBJ1-1, with unresolved D. Trimming took 0 bases from V and 1 from J, leaving 4 bases between them. CDR1 and CDR2 from the germline V gene are SGHNT and YYREEE (reference sequence). The CDR3 totals 13 residues. CDR3 protein: CASSLAGNTEAFF. Written as DNA, the CDR3 is TGTGCCAGCAGCTTGGCAGGGAACACTGAAGCTTTCTTT.

This clone was detected once. This chain joins TRBV4-2 and TRBJ2-1; tentative D call: TRBD2 (5 bases). Trimming cost V 0 bases and J 1 base, with 10 bases left between them. Germline V CDR1 and CDR2: LGHNA, YNFKEQ. The CDR3 sequence is 16 residues long. CDR3 protein: CASSQDISASYNEQFF. CDR3 nucleotides: TGTGCCAGCAGCCAAGATATTAGCGCGTCCTACAATGAGCAGTTCTTC.

This clone appeared once. V and J are TRBV9 and TRBJ1-2; no clear D. Germline CDR1 reads SGDLS; CDR2 reads YYNGEE. With 4 bases removed from V and 1 base from J, the gap between germline ends came to 11 bases. The CDR3 is made up of 14 amino acids. Here the CDR3 reads CASSPGGVNYGYTF. For the CDR3, the DNA is TGTGCCAGCAGCCCGGGAGGAGTTAACTATGGCTACACCTTC. Variable domain in full (rest from reference TRBV9 and TRBJ1-2): DSGVTQTPKHLITATGQRVTLRCSPRSGDLSVYWYQQSLDQGLQFLIQYYNGEERAKGNILERFSAQQFPDLHSELNLSSLELGDSALYFCASSPGGVNYGYTFGSGTRLTVV.

The chain has TRBV14 and TRBJ1-2; D gene unclear. Germline V gene data show CDR1 as SGHDN and CDR2 as FVKESK. The CDR3 contains 13 residues. The V gene lost 1 base and the J gene lost 5 bases, with 8 bases spanning the gap. The CDR3 DNA reads as TGTGCCAGCAGCCAAGCGGGGTATTATGGCTACACCTTC. Its protein product is CASSQAGYYGYTF.

The V call is TRBV27, the J call TRBJ1-6; maybe TRBD1 (5 bases). This CDR3 spans 16 amino acids. The germline gives CDR1 MNHEY, CDR2 SMNVEV (reference sequence). V lost 2 bases and J 4 bases, leaving 12 bases between the germline ends. CDR3 protein: CASSLKPDIYNSPLHF. DNA of the CDR3: TGTGCCAGCAGTTTAAAACCGGACATTTATAATTCACCCCTCCACTTT.

V is TRBV19 and J is TRBJ1-4; TRBD1 matches at 10 bases. This CDR3 is 15 amino acids long. Germline V lookup: CDR1 LNHDA, CDR2 SQIVND (reference sequence). The J segment lost 9 bases and the V segment lost 5 bases, leaving 9 bases of the junction unmatched. For the CDR3, the DNA is TGTGCCAGTAGTTCGGGACAGGGGACGTATAAAAAACTGTTTTTT. Residues: CASSSGQGTYKKLFF.

The rearrangement links TRBV2 to TRBJ1-2; TRBD1 aligns across 9 bases. The length of the CDR3 is 13 residues. Germline assignment: CDR1 SNHLY and CDR2 FYNNEI. Trimming at V came to 10 bases and at J to 8 bases, leaving 11 bases not matched to a gene. The CDR3 loop reads CAIRGTGLLGYTF. The CDR3 nucleotides are TGTGCCATCCGCGGGACAGGGTTACTAGGCTACACCTTC. Full variable domain (remainder filled in from reference TRBV2 and TRBJ1-2): EPEVTQTPSHQVTQMGQEVILRCVPISNHLYFYWYRQILGQKVEFLVSFYNNEISEKSEIFDDQFSVERPDGSNFTLKIRSTKLEDSAMYFCAIRGTGLLGYTFGSGTRLTVV.

V usage is TRBV7-2 and J usage is TRBJ1-1; 9 bases align to TRBD1. The germline gives CDR1 SGHTA, CDR2 FQGNSA. The CDR3 has 15 residues. Trimming took 5 bases from V and 4 from J; bases not matched to a gene: 8. CDR3 sequence (DNA): TGTGCCAGCAGCCGCGGGACAGGGCAAGTCACTGAAGCTTTCTTT. Amino acid sequence: CASSRGTGQVTEAFF.

The chain joins TRBV5-1 to TRBJ2-5; D might be TRBD1 (6 bases). The germline V gene has CDR1 SGHRS and CDR2 YFSETQ. The CDR3 spans 15 residues. The V and J ends lost 2 bases and 5 bases respectively, with 16 bases between them. The CDR3 reads CASSFQGSQRETQYF. For the CDR3, the DNA is TGCGCCAGCAGCTTTCAGGGGAGCCAGAGGGAGACCCAGTACTTC.

The chain is built from TRBV6-5 and TRBJ1-5; D perhaps matches TRBD1 (5 bases). Germline CDR1 is MNHEY and CDR2 is SVGAGI. The CDR3 spans 15 residues. V lost 2 bases and J lost 1, with 9 bases in between. CDR3 nucleotides: TGTGCCAGCAGTTACGAGGCAGGGAGCAATCAGCCCCAGCATTTT. It codes for CASSYEAGSNQPQHF.

This chain joins TRBV28 and TRBJ1-5, with D possibly TRBD1 on 6 matching bases. V lost 3 bases, J lost 4 bases, and 13 bases lay in between. CDR1 MDHEN and CDR2 SYDVKM come from the germline V gene. This CDR3 region has 15 residues. CDR3 protein: CASSFLGGENQPQHF. The CDR3 nucleotides are TGTGCCAGCAGTTTTTTAGGGGGGGAGAATCAGCCCCAGCATTTT.

The CDR3 nucleotides read TGTGCCAGCAGCCTAGGACTAGCGGGCTACCAAGAGACCCAGTACTTC. This codes for CASSLGLAGYQETQYF. The V gene is TRBV3-1 (or the pseudogene TRBV3-2), the J gene TRBJ2-5; 11 nucleotides align to TRBD2. The V and J ends lost 4 bases and 0 bases, in that order; junction bases with no gene match: 4. CDR1 is LGHDT and CDR2 is YNNKEL in the germline V gene (reference sequence). This CDR3 is built from 16 residues.

V usage is TRBV9 and J usage is TRBJ1-2, with 11 bases aligning to TRBD1. Germline lookup yields CDR1 SGDLS and CDR2 YYNGEE. This CDR3 comprises 17 residues. The trim removed 0 bases at V and 1 base at J, leaving 5 bases unmatched. The CDR3 sequence is CASSVGDRGVGNYGYTF. The DNA for the CDR3 is TGTGCCAGCAGCGTAGGGGACAGGGGGGTAGGTAACTATGGCTACACCTTC.

The rearrangement links TRBV7-9 to TRBJ2-7; possible D gene TRBD2, 6 bases. The CDR3 is 16 amino acids. V lost 5 bases and J 4 bases, leaving 21 bases between the germline ends. Germline CDR1 reads SEHNR; CDR2 reads FQNEAQ (reference sequence). CDR3 sequence (DNA): TGTGCCAGCAGCCGGACTAAGACAGACGAGCTTTACGAGCAGTACTTC. It encodes CASSRTKTDELYEQYF.

This sequence joins TRBV18 and TRBJ1-4; D is ambiguous. The CDR3 extends over 14 amino acids. Trimming removed 2 bases from V and 4 bases from J, with 8 bases in between. Germline assignment: CDR1 KGHSH and CDR2 LQKENI. In DNA form, the CDR3 reads TGTGCCAGCTCACCAAGCGGAGTTAATGAAAAACTGTTTTTT. This gives the protein CASSPSGVNEKLFF.

The J gene is TRBJ1-5, the V gene TRBV6-5, with 9 positions matching TRBD1. CDR3 length: 14 residues. The V gene's germline CDR1 is MNHEY and CDR2 SVGAGI. The trim removed 8 bases at V and 7 bases at J, leaving 9 bases unmatched. The CDR3 region is CASVRDRVSQPQHF. CDR3 bases: TGTGCCAGCGTCCGGGACAGGGTTTCACAGCCCCAGCATTTT.

J is TRBJ1-2 and V is TRBV7-2; 8 bases align to TRBD1. The CDR3 sequence is 15 residues long. The V and J ends lost 5 bases and 3 bases, in that order; junction bases with no gene match: 8. CDR1 is SGHTA and CDR2 is FQGNSA in the germline V gene. The CDR3 is CASSPGDRIDYGYTF. The CDR3 DNA follows: TGTGCCAGCAGCCCAGGGGACAGGATCGACTATGGCTACACCTTC.

The chain joins TRBV18 to TRBJ1-3; 8 nucleotides align to TRBD1. Germline CDR1 KGHSH, CDR2 LQKENI. The CDR3 consists of 16 residues. With V trimmed by 0 bases and J by 4 bases, 5 bases remained unmatched. This CDR3 reads CASSPPTGAPGNTIYF. CDR3 coding DNA: TGTGCCAGCTCACCACCGACAGGGGCGCCAGGAAACACCATATATTTT. The full variable domain, its missing parts supplied by reference TRBV18 and TRBJ1-3, is NAGVMQNPRHLVRRRGQEARLRCSPMKGHSHVYWYRQLPEEGLKFMVYLQKENIIDESGMPKERFSAEFPKEGPSILRIQQVVRGDSAAYFCASSPPTGAPGNTIYFGEGSWLTVV.

This clone was counted a few times. Different DNA sequences within this sample yield the same CDR3. The J gene is TRBJ1-2, the V gene TRBV6-5; TRBD1 agrees at 7 bases. The CDR3 totals 12 residues. With 6 bases clipped from V and 8 bases from J, the junction kept 6 bases outside the gene matches. Germline-derived CDR1 and CDR2 are MNHEY and SVGAGI. Written as DNA, the CDR3 is TGTGCCAGCAGCACGACAGGGAGGGGCTACACCTTC. This gives the protein CASSTTGRGYTF.